Included here is one T cell receptor beta chain sequence, with context. The antigen remains unidentified. This sample was taken from a study of cytomegalovirus exposure and HLA in healthy donors. Across the whole study: There were fewer than 130 million unique TCR beta sequences, drawn from around 180 million T cells, in an earlier analysis.

The PCR was carried out with 60 Vbeta primers and 13 Jbeta primers. Generated by immunoSEQ multiplex PCR, the TCRdb table keeps only in-frame clones and is missing some. The data contain under 200,000 clones, over 70% of them seen just once; the ten biggest clones take up around 2%. Study-level results: Earlier analysis looked at TCR beta V segments, and most were productive about 90% or about 30% of the time. Cytomegalovirus association was listed for around 180 TCR beta chains.

The TCR comes from a woman younger than 35 in good health and CMV-seropositive. The sample comprised PBMCs.

The CDR3 region is CASTDRGHGYTF. CDR3 DNA sequence: TGTGCCAGCACGGACAGGGGCCATGGCTACACCTTC. The V gene is TRBV2, the J gene TRBJ1-2, with 9 nucleotides matching TRBD1. The CDR3 runs to 12 residues. The germline CDR1 and CDR2 sequences are SNHLY and FYNNEI. After removal of 7 bases from V and 6 bases from J, the junction contained 3 bases not matched to a gene.